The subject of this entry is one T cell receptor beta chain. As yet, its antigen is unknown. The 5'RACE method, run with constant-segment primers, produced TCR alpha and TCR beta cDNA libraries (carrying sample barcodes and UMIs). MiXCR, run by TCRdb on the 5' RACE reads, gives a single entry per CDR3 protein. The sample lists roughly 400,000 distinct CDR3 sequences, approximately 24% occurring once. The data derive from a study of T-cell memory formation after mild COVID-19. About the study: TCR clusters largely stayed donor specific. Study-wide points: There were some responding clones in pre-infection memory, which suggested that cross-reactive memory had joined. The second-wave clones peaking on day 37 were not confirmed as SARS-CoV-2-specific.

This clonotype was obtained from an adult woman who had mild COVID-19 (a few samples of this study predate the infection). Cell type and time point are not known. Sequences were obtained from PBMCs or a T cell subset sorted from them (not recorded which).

CDR3 in DNA: TGTGCCAGCAGTTTGGGCAGGGCCCGGGTGGGCACTGAAGCTTTCTTT. It yields the protein CASSLGRARVGTEAFF. This chain links TRBV12-3 or TRBV12-4 with TRBJ1-1, with D possibly being TRBD1 (5 bases). V lost 3 bases to trimming and J lost 4 bases, with 18 bases between them. The CDR3 totals 16 residues.